The 2 T cell receptor beta chains below come from one sample, sequenced in a study of blood T cell repertoires in COVID-19. Here immunoSEQ multiplex PCR was the method, and the copy in TCRdb shows in-frame clones only, minus some. The top ten hold about 2.1% of the sample, which has 350,000 to 400,000 clones, 87% seen once. The sequenced material came from PBMCs or T cells enriched from blood (not recorded which). The receptors were gathered from a man aged 35 to 55 in a cohort exposed to, infected with or recovered from COVID-19 (not recorded which).

The rearrangement joins TRBV5-1 to TRBJ2-1; TRBD1 is a possible D gene (6 bases). The germline gives CDR1 SGHRS, CDR2 YFSETQ. The ends were cut back, 0 bases at V and 5 bases at J, with 15 bases in the middle. The CDR3 extends over 16 amino acids. CDR3 loop: CASSLGGRGGNNEQFF. CDR3 DNA sequence: TGCGCCAGCAGCTTGGGTGGCAGGGGCGGAAACAATGAGCAGTTCTTC.

This rearrangement joins TRBV19 to TRBJ2-3; 7 nucleotides align to TRBD1. The CDR3 totals 13 residues. Germline assignment: CDR1 LNHDA and CDR2 SQIVND (reference sequence). V lost 8 bases to trimming and J lost 1 base; unmatched junction nucleotides: 3. The CDR3 sequence: CASGDRGTDTQYF. In DNA form, the CDR3 reads TGTGCCAGTGGAGACAGGGGCACAGATACGCAGTATTTT.